This passage covers 10 T cell receptor beta chains from one sample sequenced in a study of early T cells in non-severe SARS-CoV-2 infection. MiXCR, applied by TCRdb to the 5' RACE reads, yields one record per CDR3 protein. This sample has about 27,000 distinct CDR3 sequences, with 4% to 4.5% found just once. Sequenced: whole blood. These receptors were taken from an adult who was a healthcare worker with PCR-confirmed SARS-CoV-2 infection or an uninfected control (not recorded which).

This clonotype showed up many times. This chain connects TRBV12-2 to TRBJ2-7; the table gives TRBD2 as D, unverified against the DNA. TRBV12-2 is given as a pseudogene. The CDR3 extends over 15 amino acids. The CDR3: CASRSQPASLGEQYF. CDR3 DNA sequence: TGTGCAAGTCGAAGTCAACCCGCCTCCTTAGGCGAGCAGTACTTC.

There are a few counts of this clonotype. The chain carries TRBV7-3 and TRBJ2-5, with D maybe TRBD2 (5 bases). This CDR3 comprises 13 residues. Germline lookup yields CDR1 SGHTA and CDR2 FQGTGA. Trimming left V 3 bases short and J 3 bases short, with 8 bases between. CDR3 nucleotides: TGTGCCAGCAGCTTGGACGGGGAAGAGACCCAGTACTTC. This sequence encodes CASSLDGEETQYF.

This clonotype was seen ten or more times. This chain links TRBV25-1 with TRBJ2-7, with 8 bases lining up with TRBD1. From germline, CDR1 is MGHDK and CDR2 SYGVNS. V shed 0 bases, J shed 1 base, and the junction held 2 bases outside the gene matches. This CDR3 has 15 amino acids. In DNA form, the CDR3 reads TGTGCCAGCAGTGAATATGGACAGGGATCCTACGAGCAGTACTTC. The encoded protein is CASSEYGQGSYEQYF.

The V call is TRBV18, the J call TRBJ2-3; TRBD2 matches at 10 bases. The ends lost 3 bases at V and 8 bases at J; junction bases unmatched: 8. The CDR3 loop spans 15 amino acids. Germline CDR1 reads KGHSH; CDR2 reads LQKENI. For the CDR3, the DNA is TGTGCCAGCTCACCGCCGGGACTAGCGATGGGTACGCAGTATTTT. As protein: CASSPPGLAMGTQYF. The variable domain in full, with the rest retrieved from reference TRBV18 and TRBJ2-3, is NAGVMQNPRHLVRRRGQEARLRCSPMKGHSHVYWYRQLPEEGLKFMVYLQKENIIDESGMPKERFSAEFPKEGPSILRIQQVVRGDSAAYFCASSPPGLAMGTQYFGPGTRLTVL.

This clonotype has ten or more counts. The chain recombines TRBV5-1 with TRBJ1-5; TRBD1 matches 9 bases. Germline loops: CDR1 SGHRS, CDR2 YFSETQ. The V and J ends lost 3 bases and 2 bases, in that order; junction bases with no gene match: 15. The CDR3 consists of 19 residues. The CDR3 nucleotides read TGCGCCAGCAGCTCAAAGTCCGGGACAGGGCAGGGGCGCAATCAGCCCCAGCATTTT. Protein: CASSSKSGTGQGRNQPQHF.

This clonotype was observed many times. The rearrangement joins TRBV15 to TRBJ2-7; TRBD1 agrees at 7 bases. V shed 0 bases and J 3 bases; nucleotides not matched to a gene: 8. The germline gives CDR1 LNHNV, CDR2 YYDKDF (reference sequence). The CDR3 has 16 residues. As DNA, the CDR3 is TGTGCCACCAGCAGAGACCGACAGGGAGTCCTCTACGAGCAGTACTTC. Residues: CATSRDRQGVLYEQYF. Combining the CDR3 with reference TRBV15 and TRBJ2-7 gives the whole variable domain DAMVIQNPRYQVTQFGKPVTLSCSQTLNHNVMYWYQQKSSQAPKLLFHYYDKDFNNEADTPDNFQSRRPNTSFCFLDIRSPGLGDTAMYLCATSRDRQGVLYEQYFGPGTRLTVT.

This clonotype was seen a handful of times. The gene calls are TRBV7-2 and TRBJ2-3, with D perhaps TRBD1 or TRBD2 (6 bases each). Trimming stripped 1 base from V and 2 bases from J, with 10 bases between. The CDR3 length is 15 residues. Germline loops: CDR1 SGHTA, CDR2 FQGNSA. DNA of the CDR3: TGTGCCAGCAGCTTAGGCTCGGGGGCCACAGATACGCAGTATTTT. Encoded protein: CASSLGSGATDTQYF.

This clonotype was counted many times. The chain is built from TRBV19 and TRBJ2-3; no definite D call. Per germline, CDR1 LNHDA and CDR2 SQIVND (reference sequence). The length of the CDR3 is 13 residues. Between the trimmed V and J ends, which lost 4 bases and 2 bases, there was a span of 7 bases. The CDR3 DNA sequence: TGTGCCAGTAGTACCCGGACCACAGATACGCAGTATTTT. This translates into CASSTRTTDTQYF.

A few counts support this clonotype. This rearrangement joins TRBV12-3 or TRBV12-4 to TRBJ2-7; TRBD1 matches 7 bases. This CDR3 is 14 amino acids long. V was pared by 6 bases and J by 0 bases, with 5 bases of the junction left unmatched. In DNA, the CDR3 is TGTGCCAGCAGCCAAGGGACAGCCTCCTACGAGCAGTACTTC. Translating it yields CASSQGTASYEQYF.

The chain employs TRBV29-1 and TRBJ1-4, with 9 bases identical to TRBD1. CDR1 and CDR2 from the germline V gene are SQVTM and ANQGSEA. The CDR3 has 14 amino acids. With 6 bases clipped from V and 7 bases from J, the junction kept 9 bases outside the gene matches. CDR3 in amino acids: CSVKQQGAGEKLFF. The DNA of the CDR3 is TGCAGCGTCAAACAACAGGGGGCTGGTGAAAAACTGTTTTTT.